Below, one T cell receptor (beta chain) is given with its context. This sample stems from a study of blood T cell repertoires in COVID-19. The wider study: There were acute and convalescent COVID-19 samples, and they came from the United States, Italy and Spain. T cells, B-cell-depleted T cells, or PBMCs provided the cDNA or gDNA that served as material.

In the source study's methods: Counts of nucleated cells, estimated from reference gene primer amplification, were obtained. Assay used: immunoSEQ multiplex PCR; TCRdb lists only in-frame clones, some missing. V and J calls and clone size are as listed in that table; D and trimming were resolved from the DNA. The sample shows about 80,000 clones, around 76% of them seen only once. Germline V gene lookup returns CDR1 SGHNT and CDR2 YYREEE (reference sequence). CDR3 length: 14 residues. V lost 0 bases and J 0 bases, leaving 5 bases between the germline ends. This TCR was recovered from a human donor in a cohort sampled during active COVID-19. The sequenced sample was peripheral blood. The chain recombines TRBV5-4 with TRBJ2-3; the D is unclear. The CDR3 bases are TGTGCCAGCAGCTTGGCAGTCAGCACAGATACGCAGTATTTT. It encodes CASSLAVSTDTQYF.